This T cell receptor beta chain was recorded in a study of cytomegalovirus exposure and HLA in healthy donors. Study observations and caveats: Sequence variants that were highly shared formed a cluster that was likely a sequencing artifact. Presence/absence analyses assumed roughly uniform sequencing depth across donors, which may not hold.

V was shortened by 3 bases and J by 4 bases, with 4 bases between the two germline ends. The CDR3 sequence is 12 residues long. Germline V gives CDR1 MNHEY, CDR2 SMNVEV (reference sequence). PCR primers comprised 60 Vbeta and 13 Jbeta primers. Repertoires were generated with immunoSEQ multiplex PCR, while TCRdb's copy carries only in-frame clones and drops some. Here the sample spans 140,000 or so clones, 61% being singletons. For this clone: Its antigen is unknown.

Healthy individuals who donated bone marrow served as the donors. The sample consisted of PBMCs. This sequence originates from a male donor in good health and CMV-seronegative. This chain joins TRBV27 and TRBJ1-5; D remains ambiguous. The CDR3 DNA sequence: TGTGCCAGCAGTTTTCAGAATCAGCCCCAGCATTTT. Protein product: CASSFQNQPQHF.